The following is a T cell receptor beta chain sequence with its context. The target antigen is unknown. 5'RACE primed from the constant segment yielded TCR alpha and TCR beta cDNA libraries bearing sample barcodes and UMIs. TCRdb processed the 5' RACE reads anew with MiXCR; each CDR3 protein has one entry. The sample lists just under 550,000 distinct CDR3 sequences, around 21% seen once, with roughly an eighth in the top ten. The CDR3 is made up of 14 amino acids. The ends were cut back, 4 bases at V and 2 bases at J, with 12 bases in the middle. Germline CDR1 and CDR2: LNHDA and SQIVND (reference sequence). The source of the sample is a study of T-cell memory formation after mild COVID-19. General study results and limits: Contracting CD8+ clones were enriched in EMRA, CD4+ mainly in CM and EM. CD4/CD8 balance characterized clones contracting day 15 to 85, and CD4+ skew characterized later expanders. Some SARS-CoV-2-responding clones were already detected in memory before infection.

The TCR sequence derives from an adult woman who had mild COVID-19 (a few samples of this study predate the infection). Cell type and time point are not known. This sequence joins TRBV19 and TRBJ2-7; D possibly corresponds to TRBD2 (5 bases). Specimen: PBMCs or a T cell subset sorted from them (not recorded which). The CDR3 coding sequence is TGTGCCAGTAGTAGGCGAGGGCAACCCTACGAGCAGTACTTC. Translated: CASSRRGQPYEQYF.